The 2 T cell receptor beta chains in this list originate from one sample, sequenced in a study of CD8+ T cells in alopecia areata. This sample's treatment: oral pan-JAK inhibitor, 5-10 mg twice daily. RNA extraction was followed by reverse transcription into cDNA, which acted as the sequencing template. Assay: immunoSEQ multiplex PCR; the TCRdb copy retains only in-frame clones and omits some. The table lists 150,000 to 200,000 clones, under 80% of them singletons. Sequenced material: CD4+ T cells sorted from blood, taken around week 49, from a patient treated with tofacitinib. These receptors were collected from a human donor with alopecia areata.

V usage is TRBV2 and J usage is TRBJ1-5, with D possibly being TRBD1 (6 bases). CDR1 is SNHLY, CDR2 FYNNEI, per germline. Trimming pared 2 bases from V and 6 bases from J, leaving 8 bases between. The CDR3 runs 13 residues. In DNA form, the CDR3 reads TGTGCCAGCAGTGAAACAGGGAGTCAGCCCCAGCATTTT. This codes for CASSETGSQPQHF.

The chain employs TRBV7-3 and TRBJ2-7; possibly TRBD1 for D (5 bases). In germline, CDR1 is SGHTA, CDR2 FQGTGA. The CDR3 consists of 15 residues. V was pared by 4 bases and J by 6 bases, with 19 bases between. The CDR3 coding sequence is TGTGCCAGCAGCTCTACTGGGGCAGGCTCTGGCGAGCAGTACTTC. Residues: CASSSTGAGSGEQYF.